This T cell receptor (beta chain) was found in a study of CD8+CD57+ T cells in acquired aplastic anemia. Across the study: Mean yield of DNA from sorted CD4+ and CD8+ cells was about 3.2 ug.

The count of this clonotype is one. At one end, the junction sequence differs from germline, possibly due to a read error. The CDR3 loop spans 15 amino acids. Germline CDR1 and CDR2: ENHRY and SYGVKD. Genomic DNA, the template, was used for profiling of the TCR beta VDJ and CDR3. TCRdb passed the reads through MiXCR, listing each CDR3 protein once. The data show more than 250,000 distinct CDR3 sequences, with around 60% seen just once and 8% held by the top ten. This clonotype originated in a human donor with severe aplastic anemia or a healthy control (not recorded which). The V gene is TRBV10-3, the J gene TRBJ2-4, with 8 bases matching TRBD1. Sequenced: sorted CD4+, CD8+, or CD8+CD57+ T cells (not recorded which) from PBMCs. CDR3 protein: CAVSESMDRARGQYF. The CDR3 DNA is TGTGCCGTCAGTGAGTCGATGGACAGGGCGAGGGGTCAGTACTTC.